Below, 15 T cell receptor beta chains from the same sample are listed, as sequenced in a study of cytomegalovirus exposure and HLA in healthy donors. In the PCR, 60 Vbeta and 13 Jbeta primers were used. Only in-frame clones appear in the TCRdb table, and some are missing; sequencing was by immunoSEQ multiplex PCR. The sample consists of 95,000 to 110,000 clones, around 9.1% of them appearing once. The sample was PBMCs. All receptors derive from a man in his forties in good health and CMV-seropositive.

This clone was observed a handful of times. Germline and junction disagree at one end, which may indicate a read error. The chain recombines TRBV6-5 with TRBJ1-2; 7 bases map to TRBD1. CDR3 size: 13 residues. CDR1 is MNHEY and CDR2 is SVGAGI in the germline V gene. This chain's CDR3 is CFSRGGFNYGYTF. CDR3 DNA sequence: TGCTTCTCTAGAGGGGGCTTTAACTATGGCTACACCTTC.

This clone has more than one count but fewer than ten. J is TRBJ2-6 and V is TRBV28, with 8 bases that match TRBD2. The CDR3 is made up of 22 amino acids. Germline trimming cut 3 bases from V and 0 bases from J; bases unmatched to any gene: 19. From germline, CDR1 is MDHEN and CDR2 SYDVKM. Here the CDR3 DNA reads TGTGCCAGCAGTTTTAACCCTCCTAACCCCAGGGGACTAGTCTCTGGGGCCAACGTCCTGACTTTC. As protein: CASSFNPPNPRGLVSGANVLTF.

This clone was found a few times. The chain combines TRBV5-6 with TRBJ1-4; D is uncertain. This CDR3 contains 13 residues. Trimming shortened V by 0 bases and J by 5 bases, and 5 bases separated the two germline ends. Germline values: CDR1 SGHDT, CDR2 YYEEEE. The CDR3 here is CASSLGPNEKLFF. Written as DNA, the CDR3 is TGTGCCAGCAGCTTGGGGCCGAATGAAAAACTGTTTTTT.

V gene TRBV4-3 combines with J gene TRBJ2-1; 12 bases agree with TRBD2. Trimming removed 1 base from V and 9 bases from J; junction bases left unmatched: 7. Germline lookup yields CDR1 LGHNA and CDR2 YSLEER. The CDR3 spans 16 residues. The CDR3 reads CASSQGPSGRASEQFF. DNA for the CDR3: TGCGCCAGCAGCCAAGGACCTAGCGGGAGGGCCTCTGAGCAGTTCTTC.

This chain connects TRBV5-1 to TRBJ2-1; 8 bases are shared with TRBD2. Losses at the gene ends were 4 bases for V and 6 bases for J; bases not matched to a gene: 15. The CDR3 runs 17 residues. Germline V lookup: CDR1 SGHRS, CDR2 YFSETQ. The CDR3 spells CASSHAGRDGLSNEQFF. The CDR3 coding sequence is TGCGCCAGCAGCCACGCCGGGAGGGACGGACTCTCCAATGAGCAGTTCTTC. Based on the CDR3 plus reference TRBV5-1 and TRBJ2-1, the full variable domain is KAGVTQTPRYLIKTRGQQVTLSCSPISGHRSVSWYQQTPGQGLQFLFEYFSETQRNKGNFPGRFSGRQFSNSRSEMNVSTLELGDSALYLCASSHAGRDGLSNEQFFGPGTRLTVL.

This clone has more than one count but fewer than ten. The V and J genes are TRBV11-2 and TRBJ2-7; D call uncertain. V was clipped by 1 base and J by 0 bases, with 7 bases between them. The CDR3 is 14 residues long. Germline-derived CDR1 and CDR2 are SGHAT and FQNNGV. The CDR3 protein is CASSLGRNSYEQYF. The CDR3 DNA reads TGTGCCAGCAGCTTAGGGCGGAACTCCTACGAGCAGTACTTC.

This clone was recorded a few times. The chain employs TRBV6-1 and TRBJ1-2, with a weak D call TRBD1 (5 bases). This CDR3 has 14 amino acids. CDR1 and CDR2 (germline): MNHNS, SASEGT. The V and J ends lost 0 bases and 4 bases respectively, with 9 bases between them. The CDR3 sequence is CASSEAGGSYGYTF. DNA for the CDR3: TGTGCCAGCAGTGAAGCCGGGGGTAGCTATGGCTACACCTTC.

The chain links TRBV4-2 to TRBJ1-2; the D is unclear. The CDR3 has 16 amino acids. Germline V gene data show CDR1 as LGHNA and CDR2 as YNFKEQ. V lost 0 bases and J lost 8, with 19 bases in between. The chain's CDR3 is CASSQEVIRSYGGYTF. The DNA for the CDR3 is TGTGCCAGCAGCCAAGAGGTAATTAGGAGTTATGGAGGCTACACCTTC.

This clone has only a few counts. The same CDR3 is also encoded by other DNA sequences in this sample. V gene TRBV11-2 combines with J gene TRBJ1-2, with 7 positions matching TRBD1. This CDR3 region has 15 residues. V trimming: 4 bases; J trimming: 10 bases; junction bases outside the gene matches: 15. The germline gives CDR1 SGHAT, CDR2 FQNNGV. The CDR3 bases are TGTGCCAGCAGCTCCGGACAGGTGGTAGAGGTTGACTACACCTTC. This translates into CASSSGQVVEVDYTF.

V and J are TRBV5-4 and TRBJ2-3, with 8 bases that match TRBD2. CDR1 is SGHNT, CDR2 YYREEE, per germline (reference sequence). V was clipped by 4 bases and J by 14 bases; unmatched bases: 12. The CDR3 spans 13 residues. This chain's CDR3 is CASSRGGRDPRYF. CDR3 in DNA: TGTGCCAGCAGCCGGGGGGGGCGGGATCCCAGGTATTTT.

This rearrangement joins TRBV6-5 to TRBJ2-7; D might be TRBD2 (5 bases). Germline V gene lookup returns CDR1 MNHEY and CDR2 SVGAGI. V was cut by 5 bases and J by 3 bases, with 14 bases left in between. The CDR3 loop spans 14 amino acids. The CDR3 loop reads CASSRTRGYYEQYF. DNA for the CDR3: TGTGCCAGCAGTCGAACTAGAGGTTACTACGAGCAGTACTTC.

This clone was observed a few times. V gene TRBV4-1 combines with J gene TRBJ2-5; 10 nucleotides match TRBD2. This CDR3 spans 17 amino acids. CDR1 MGHRA and CDR2 YSYEKL come from the germline V gene. With V trimmed by 1 base and J by 3 bases, 8 bases remained unmatched. For the CDR3, the DNA is TGCGCCAGCAGCCAAGCGAGCGGGAGGGCTGGAAAAGAGACCCAGTACTTC. This sequence encodes CASSQASGRAGKETQYF.

This clone was picked up a small number of times. The chain employs TRBV28 and TRBJ2-6, with D perhaps TRBD2 (5 bases). Germline lookup yields CDR1 MDHEN and CDR2 SYDVKM. Trimming left V 6 bases short and J 4 bases short, with 19 bases between. The CDR3 is made up of 17 amino acids. The CDR3 spells CASRGKLGEAGANVLTF. CDR3 DNA: TGTGCCAGCAGAGGGAAACTCGGGGAAGCCGGGGCCAACGTCCTGACTTTC.

In its sample, this clone was seen a few times. The genes are TRBV7-2 and TRBJ2-7; 8 bases agree with TRBD2. The CDR3 loop spans 17 amino acids. Per the germline V gene, CDR1 is SGHTA and CDR2 is FQGNSA. V was pared by 5 bases and J by 2 bases, with 14 bases of the junction left unmatched. CDR3 protein: CASSHRDNSGNPYEQYF. The CDR3, as DNA: TGTGCCAGCAGCCACCGGGACAATAGCGGGAATCCCTACGAGCAGTACTTC.

DNA of the CDR3: TGTGCCAGCAGTGAAATGGGGGCAGTGCTGGGTTTTGGTAGGTGGAATGAGCAGTTCTTC. This sequence encodes CASSEMGAVLGFGRWNEQFF. V gene TRBV6-1 combines with J gene TRBJ2-1; D possibly corresponds to TRBD1 (6 bases). The CDR3 runs to 20 residues. In germline, CDR1 is MNHNS, CDR2 SASEGT. V dropped 2 bases and J dropped 7 bases, with 30 bases sitting between them.